This T cell receptor beta chain was retrieved from a study of cytomegalovirus exposure and HLA in healthy donors. Concerning this clone: What it binds is unknown.

V lost 6 bases, J lost 7 bases, and 6 bases stayed unmatched. The CDR3 length is 13 residues. The germline V gene has CDR1 MRHNA and CDR2 SNTAGT. Findings and caveats of the study: Previous analysis showed most TCR beta V segments were productive about 90% or about 30% of the time.

In the PCR, 60 Vbeta and 13 Jbeta primers were used. Using immunoSEQ multiplex PCR, the repertoire was profiled, and TCRdb retains in-frame clones only, with some absent. The sample lists under 200,000 clones, around three quarters occurring once. Source material: PBMCs. The rearrangement joins TRBV6-4 to TRBJ1-2, with TRBD1 matching over 9 bases. This TCR derives from a middle-aged woman in good health and CMV-seronegative. The chain's CDR3 is CASSHETGGGYTF. CDR3 sequence (DNA): TGTGCCAGCAGCCACGAGACAGGGGGTGGCTACACCTTC.